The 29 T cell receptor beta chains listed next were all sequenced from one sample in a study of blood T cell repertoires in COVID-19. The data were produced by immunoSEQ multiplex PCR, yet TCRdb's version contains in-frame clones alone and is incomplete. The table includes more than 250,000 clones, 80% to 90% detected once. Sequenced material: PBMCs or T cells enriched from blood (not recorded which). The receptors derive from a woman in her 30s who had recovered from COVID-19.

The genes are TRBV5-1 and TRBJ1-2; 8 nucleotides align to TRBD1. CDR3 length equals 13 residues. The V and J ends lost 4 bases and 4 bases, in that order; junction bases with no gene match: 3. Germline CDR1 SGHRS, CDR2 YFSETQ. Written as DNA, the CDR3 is TGCGCCAGCAGCGAAGGGACAGGCTATGGCTACACCTTC. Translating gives CASSEGTGYGYTF.

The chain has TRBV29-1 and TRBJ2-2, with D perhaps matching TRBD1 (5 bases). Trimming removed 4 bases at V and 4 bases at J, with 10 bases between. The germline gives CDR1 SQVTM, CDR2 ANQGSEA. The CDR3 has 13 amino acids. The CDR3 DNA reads TGCAGCGTTGGATCCAGGGCCACCGGGGAGCTGTTTTTT. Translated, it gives CSVGSRATGELFF.

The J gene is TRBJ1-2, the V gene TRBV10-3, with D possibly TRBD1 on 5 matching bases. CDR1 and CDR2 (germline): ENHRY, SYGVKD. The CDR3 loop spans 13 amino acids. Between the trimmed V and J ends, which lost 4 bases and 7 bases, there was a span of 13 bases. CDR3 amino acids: CAISAGREGGYTF. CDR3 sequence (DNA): TGTGCCATCAGTGCGGGCAGGGAGGGTGGCTACACCTTC.

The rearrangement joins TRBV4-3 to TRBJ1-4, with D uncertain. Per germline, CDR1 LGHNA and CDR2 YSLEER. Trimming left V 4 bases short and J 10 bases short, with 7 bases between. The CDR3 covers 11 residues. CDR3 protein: CASSLGRKLFF. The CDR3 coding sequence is TGCGCCAGCAGCCTTGGCCGAAAACTGTTTTTT.

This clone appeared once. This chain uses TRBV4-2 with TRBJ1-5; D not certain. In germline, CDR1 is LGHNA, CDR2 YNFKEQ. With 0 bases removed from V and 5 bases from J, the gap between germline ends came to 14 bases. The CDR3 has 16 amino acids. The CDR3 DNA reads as TGTGCCAGCAGCCAAGAAATCGCTCTCGGGGATCAGCCCCAGCATTTT. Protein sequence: CASSQEIALGDQPQHF.

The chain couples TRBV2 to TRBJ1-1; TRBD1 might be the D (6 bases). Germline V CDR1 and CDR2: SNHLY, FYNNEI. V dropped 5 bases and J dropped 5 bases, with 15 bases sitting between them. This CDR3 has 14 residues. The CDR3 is CASSFSPGETEAFF. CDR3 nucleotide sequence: TGTGCCAGCAGTTTTTCCCCAGGGGAAACTGAAGCTTTCTTT.

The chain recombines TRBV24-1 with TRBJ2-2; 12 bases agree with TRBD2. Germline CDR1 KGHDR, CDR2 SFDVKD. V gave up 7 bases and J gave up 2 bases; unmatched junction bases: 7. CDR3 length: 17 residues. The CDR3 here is CATSSPGLAGNTGELFF. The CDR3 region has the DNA TGTGCCACCAGCAGTCCGGGACTAGCGGGCAACACCGGGGAGCTGTTTTTT.

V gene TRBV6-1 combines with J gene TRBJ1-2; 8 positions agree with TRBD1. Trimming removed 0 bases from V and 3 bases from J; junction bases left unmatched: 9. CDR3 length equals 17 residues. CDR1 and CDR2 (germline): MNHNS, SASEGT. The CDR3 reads CASSEAAGGVPYYGYTF. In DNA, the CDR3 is TGTGCCAGCAGTGAAGCGGCAGGGGGCGTCCCTTACTATGGCTACACCTTC.

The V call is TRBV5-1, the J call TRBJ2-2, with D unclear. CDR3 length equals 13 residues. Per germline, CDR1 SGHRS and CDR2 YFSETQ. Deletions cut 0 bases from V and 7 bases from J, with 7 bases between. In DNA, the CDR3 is TGCGCCAGCAGCTTGGGAGGAAACGGGGAGCTGTTTTTT. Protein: CASSLGGNGELFF.

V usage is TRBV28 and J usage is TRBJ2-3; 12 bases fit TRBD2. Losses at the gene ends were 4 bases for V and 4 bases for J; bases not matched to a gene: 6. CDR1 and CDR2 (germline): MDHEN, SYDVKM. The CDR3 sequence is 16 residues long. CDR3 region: CASSSRLAGESDTQYF. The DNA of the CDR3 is TGTGCCAGCAGTTCAAGACTAGCGGGGGAATCAGATACGCAGTATTTT.

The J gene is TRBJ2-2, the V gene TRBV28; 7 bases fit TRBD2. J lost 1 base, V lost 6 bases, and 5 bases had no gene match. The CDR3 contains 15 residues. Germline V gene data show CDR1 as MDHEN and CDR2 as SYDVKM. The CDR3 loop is CASSKGGVNTGELFF. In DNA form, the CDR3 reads TGTGCCAGCAGCAAGGGAGGGGTGAACACCGGGGAGCTGTTTTTT. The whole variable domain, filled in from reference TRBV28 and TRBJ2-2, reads DVKVTQSSRYLVKRTGEKVFLECVQDMDHENMFWYRQDPGLGLRLIYFSYDVKMKEKGDIPEGYSVSREKKERFSLILESASTNQTSMYLCASSKGGVNTGELFFGEGSRLTVL.

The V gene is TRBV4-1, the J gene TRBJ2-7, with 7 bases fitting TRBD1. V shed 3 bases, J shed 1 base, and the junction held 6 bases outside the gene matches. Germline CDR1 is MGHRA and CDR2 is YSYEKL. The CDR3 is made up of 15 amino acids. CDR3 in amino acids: CASSHLDRASYEQYF. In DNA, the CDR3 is TGCGCCAGCAGCCACCTTGACAGGGCGTCCTACGAGCAGTACTTC.

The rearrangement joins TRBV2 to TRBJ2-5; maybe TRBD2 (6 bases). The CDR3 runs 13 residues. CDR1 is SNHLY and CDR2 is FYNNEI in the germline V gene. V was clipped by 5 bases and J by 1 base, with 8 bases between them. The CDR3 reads CASSMTSQETQYF. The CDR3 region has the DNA TGTGCCAGCAGTATGACTAGCCAAGAGACCCAGTACTTC.

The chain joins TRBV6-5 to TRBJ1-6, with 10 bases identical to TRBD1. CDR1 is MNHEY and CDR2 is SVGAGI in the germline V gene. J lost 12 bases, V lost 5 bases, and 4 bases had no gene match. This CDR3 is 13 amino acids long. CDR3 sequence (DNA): TGTGCCAGCAGTCGGACAGGGGGAGTACCCCTCCACTTT. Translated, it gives CASSRTGGVPLHF.

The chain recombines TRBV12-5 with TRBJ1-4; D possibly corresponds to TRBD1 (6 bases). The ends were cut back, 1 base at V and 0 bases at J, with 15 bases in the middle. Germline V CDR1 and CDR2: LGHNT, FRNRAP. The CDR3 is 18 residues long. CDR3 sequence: CASGLGGQLSATNEKLFF. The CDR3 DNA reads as TGTGCTAGTGGTTTGGGTGGACAGCTATCTGCAACTAATGAAAAACTGTTTTTT.

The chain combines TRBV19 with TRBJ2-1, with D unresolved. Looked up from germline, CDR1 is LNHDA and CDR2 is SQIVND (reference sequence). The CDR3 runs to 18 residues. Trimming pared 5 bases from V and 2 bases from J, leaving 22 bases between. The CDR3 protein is CASSASSSLRLTYNEQFF. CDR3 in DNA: TGTGCCAGTAGTGCCTCCTCCAGTCTCCGACTTACCTACAATGAGCAGTTCTTC. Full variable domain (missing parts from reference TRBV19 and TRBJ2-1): DGGITQSPKYLFRKEGQNVTLSCEQNLNHDAMYWYRQDPGQGLRLIYYSQIVNDFQKGDIAEGYSVSREKKESFPLTVTSAQKNPTAFYLCASSASSSLRLTYNEQFFGPGTRLTVL.

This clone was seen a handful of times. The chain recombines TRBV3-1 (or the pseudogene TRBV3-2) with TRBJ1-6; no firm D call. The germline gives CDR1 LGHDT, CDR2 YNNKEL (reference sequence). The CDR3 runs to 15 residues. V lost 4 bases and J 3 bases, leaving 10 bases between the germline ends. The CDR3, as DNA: TGTGCCAGCAGCCGAACCCCGAGCTATAATTCACCCCTCCACTTT. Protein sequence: CASSRTPSYNSPLHF.

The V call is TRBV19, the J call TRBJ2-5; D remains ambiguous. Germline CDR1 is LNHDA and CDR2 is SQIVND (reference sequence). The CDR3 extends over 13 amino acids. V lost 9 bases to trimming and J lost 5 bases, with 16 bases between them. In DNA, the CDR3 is TGTGCCAGACAGCATCGACCAAGTGAGACCCAGTACTTC. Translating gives CARQHRPSETQYF.

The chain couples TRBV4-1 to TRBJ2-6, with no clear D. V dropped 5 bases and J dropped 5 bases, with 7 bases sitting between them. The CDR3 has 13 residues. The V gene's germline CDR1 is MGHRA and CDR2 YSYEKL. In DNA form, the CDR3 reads TGCGCCAGCAGCGGCCCGAGGGCCAACGTCCTGACTTTC. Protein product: CASSGPRANVLTF.

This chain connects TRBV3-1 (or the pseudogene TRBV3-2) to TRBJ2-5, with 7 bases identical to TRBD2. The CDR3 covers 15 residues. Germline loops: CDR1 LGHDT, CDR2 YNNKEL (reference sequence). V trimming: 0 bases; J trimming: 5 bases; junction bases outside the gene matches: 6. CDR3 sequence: CASSQDMRGGETQYF. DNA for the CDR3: TGTGCCAGCAGCCAAGATATGAGGGGAGGGGAGACCCAGTACTTC.

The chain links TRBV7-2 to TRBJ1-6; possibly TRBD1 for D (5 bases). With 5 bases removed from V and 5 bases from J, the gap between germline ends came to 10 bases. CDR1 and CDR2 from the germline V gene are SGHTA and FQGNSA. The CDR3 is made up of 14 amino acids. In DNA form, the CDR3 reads TGTGCCAGCAGCCCCCCGGGGGATAATTCACCCCTCCACTTT. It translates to CASSPPGDNSPLHF. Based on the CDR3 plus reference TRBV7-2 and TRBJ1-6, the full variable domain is GAGVSQSPSNKVTEKGKDVELRCDPISGHTALYWYRQSLGQGLEFLIYFQGNSAPDKSGLPSDRFSAERTGGSVSTLTIQRTQQEDSAVYLCASSPPGDNSPLHFGNGTRLTVT.

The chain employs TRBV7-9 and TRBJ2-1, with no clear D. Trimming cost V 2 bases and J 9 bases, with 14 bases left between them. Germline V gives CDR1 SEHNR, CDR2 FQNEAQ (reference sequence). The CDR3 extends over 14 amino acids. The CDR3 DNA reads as TGTGCCAGCAGCTTAATAGGCAGGCTCAGTGAGCAGTTCTTC. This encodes CASSLIGRLSEQFF. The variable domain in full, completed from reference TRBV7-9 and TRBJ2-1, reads DTGVSQNPRHKITKRGQNVTFRCDPISEHNRLYWYRQTLGQGPEFLTYFQNEAQLEKSRLLSDRFSAERPKGSFSTLEIQRTEQGDSAMYLCASSLIGRLSEQFFGPGTRLTVL.

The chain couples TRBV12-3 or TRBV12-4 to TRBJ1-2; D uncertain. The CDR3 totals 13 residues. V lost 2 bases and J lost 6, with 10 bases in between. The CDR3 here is CASSLNGEDGYTF. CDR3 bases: TGTGCCAGCAGTTTAAATGGGGAGGATGGCTACACCTTC.

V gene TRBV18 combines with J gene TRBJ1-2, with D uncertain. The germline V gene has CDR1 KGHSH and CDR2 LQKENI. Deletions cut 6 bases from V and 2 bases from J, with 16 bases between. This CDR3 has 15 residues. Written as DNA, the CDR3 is TGTGCCAGCTCGTTGGAAGGCCTAGCGAACTATGGCTACACCTTC. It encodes CASSLEGLANYGYTF.

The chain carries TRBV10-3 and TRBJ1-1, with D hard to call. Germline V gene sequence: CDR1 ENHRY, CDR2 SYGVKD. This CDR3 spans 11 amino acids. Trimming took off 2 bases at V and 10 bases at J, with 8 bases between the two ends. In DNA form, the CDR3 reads TGTGCCATCAGTGAGAGCCGGAGAGCTTTCTTT. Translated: CAISESRRAFF.

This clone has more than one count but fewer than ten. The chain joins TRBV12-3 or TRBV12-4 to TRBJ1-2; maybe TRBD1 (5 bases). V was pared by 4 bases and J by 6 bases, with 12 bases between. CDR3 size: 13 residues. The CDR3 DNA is TGTGCCAGCAGTTCTCGACAGCTCCATGGCTACACCTTC. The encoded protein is CASSSRQLHGYTF.

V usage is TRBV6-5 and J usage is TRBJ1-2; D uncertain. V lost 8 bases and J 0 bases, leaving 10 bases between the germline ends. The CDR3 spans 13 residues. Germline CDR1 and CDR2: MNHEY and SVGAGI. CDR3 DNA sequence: TGTGCCAGCGCCCCGGTTGCTAACTATGGCTACACCTTC. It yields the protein CASAPVANYGYTF.

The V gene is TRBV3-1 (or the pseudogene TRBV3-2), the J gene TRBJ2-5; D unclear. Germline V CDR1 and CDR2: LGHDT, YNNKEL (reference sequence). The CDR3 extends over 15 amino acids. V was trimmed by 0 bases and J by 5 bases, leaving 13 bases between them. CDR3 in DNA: TGTGCCAGCAGCCAAGATGAGCCAGCGCCGGAGACCCAGTACTTC. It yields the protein CASSQDEPAPETQYF.

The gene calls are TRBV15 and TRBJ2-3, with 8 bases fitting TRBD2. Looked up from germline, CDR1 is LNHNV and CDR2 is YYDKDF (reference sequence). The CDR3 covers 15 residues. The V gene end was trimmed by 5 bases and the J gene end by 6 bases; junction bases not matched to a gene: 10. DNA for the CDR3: TGTGCCACCAGCCCCCGGGGGGGGTCCGCGGATACGCAGTATTTT. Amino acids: CATSPRGGSADTQYF.